Below are 21 T cell receptor beta chains sequenced from a single sample in a study of shared clonotypes between healthy human individuals. TCRdb's copy holds only in-frame clones and misses some; the assay was immunoSEQ multiplex PCR. The sample comprises about 2.2 million clones, just under 95% of which are singletons, and about 1.6% rests with the top ten. Naive CD8 cells lacked CD45RO and underwent positive selection for CCR7, leaving out terminally differentiated effector memory CD45RA+ cells. Sequencing used naive CD8+ T cells from PBMCs. Every receptor here comes from a man aged 18 to 29 in good health. Some clones in this sample may be carry-over from other donors' samples.

The rearrangement links TRBV28 to TRBJ2-7, with 12 bases lining up with TRBD2. Germline CDR1 and CDR2: MDHEN and SYDVKM. Trimming cost V 8 bases and J 4 bases; bases outside gene matches: 9. There are 15 residues in the CDR3. CDR3 loop: CASGLAGGRVYEQYF. In DNA, the CDR3 is TGTGCCAGCGGGCTAGCGGGAGGGCGGGTGTACGAGCAGTACTTC.

This chain links TRBV15 with TRBJ1-5, with D perhaps matching TRBD1 (6 bases). The CDR3 consists of 15 residues. V was clipped by 5 bases and J by 3 bases, with 14 bases between them. Germline V CDR1 and CDR2: LNHNV, YYDKDF (reference sequence). DNA for the CDR3: TGTGCCACCAGCTTTCGACAGGAGCTCAATCAGCCCCAGCATTTT. Protein product: CATSFRQELNQPQHF.

The chain carries TRBV10-1 and TRBJ2-3; D perhaps matches TRBD2 (5 bases). Trimming pared 3 bases from V and 0 bases from J, leaving 10 bases between. The germline V gene encodes CDR1 WNHNN and CDR2 SYGVQD (reference sequence). The CDR3 contains 15 residues. As DNA, the CDR3 is TGCGCCAGCAGTGACAGGACTTCTAGCACAGATACGCAGTATTTT. Its protein is CASSDRTSSTDTQYF.

In its sample, this clone was seen once. The V call is TRBV7-9, the J call TRBJ2-1; 8 bases match TRBD2. CDR1 and CDR2 from the germline V gene are SEHNR and FQNEAQ (reference sequence). The CDR3 has 14 residues. After removal of 6 bases from V and 8 bases from J, the junction contained 9 bases not matched to a gene. In nucleotides, the CDR3 is TGTGCCAGCAGTTCTAGCGGGTTTAGGGATGAGCAGTTCTTC. Translation gives CASSSSGFRDEQFF.

The gene calls are TRBV9 and TRBJ2-1; 9 bases fit TRBD1. Germline lookup yields CDR1 SGDLS and CDR2 YYNGEE. The CDR3 loop spans 19 amino acids. The junction had 12 bases not matched to a gene; V was cut back by 2 bases and J by 0 bases. Here the CDR3 DNA reads TGTGCCAGCAGCGTTCTCCGGGACAGGGTACCCCGCTCCTACAATGAGCAGTTCTTC. Amino acid sequence: CASSVLRDRVPRSYNEQFF.

The gene calls are TRBV13 and TRBJ2-1, with TRBD2 matching 10 bases. There are 15 residues in the CDR3. Germline V lookup: CDR1 PRHDT, CDR2 FYEKMQ (reference sequence). V trimming: 2 bases; J trimming: 5 bases; junction bases outside the gene matches: 3. The CDR3: CASSLSAGGNNEQFF. The CDR3 bases are TGTGCCAGCAGCTTATCAGCGGGAGGGAACAATGAGCAGTTCTTC.

The chain combines TRBV27 with TRBJ1-5; possible D gene TRBD1, 5 bases. The CDR3 totals 16 residues. The V and J ends lost 3 bases and 8 bases respectively, with 20 bases between them. Germline values: CDR1 MNHEY, CDR2 SMNVEV (reference sequence). CDR3 protein: CASSFLRATGTEPQHF. The CDR3 nucleotides read TGTGCCAGCAGTTTCTTGAGGGCGACGGGGACTGAGCCCCAGCATTTT.

Remarks on this clone: Other DNA sequences in this specimen translate into the identical CDR3. The chain links TRBV5-1 to TRBJ2-3; TRBD2 matches 7 bases. V lost 0 bases, J lost 3 bases, and 7 bases stayed unmatched. Germline values: CDR1 SGHRS, CDR2 YFSETQ. This CDR3 has 16 amino acids. The CDR3 DNA is TGCGCCAGCAGCTTGGCCGGGGCGGGAGTGACAGATACGCAGTATTTT. It specifies CASSLAGAGVTDTQYF.

This sequence joins TRBV7-3 and TRBJ1-3; 7 bases are a match to TRBD1. The CDR3 consists of 16 residues. Germline V CDR1 and CDR2: SGHTA, FQGTGA. The V segment lost 5 bases and the J segment 3 bases; nucleotides outside the gene matches: 10. The CDR3 loop reads CASSLPTGEDGNTIYF. Here the CDR3 DNA reads TGTGCCAGCAGCCTTCCAACAGGGGAGGATGGAAACACCATATATTTT.

The gene calls are TRBV9 and TRBJ2-6; tentatively, D is TRBD1 (5 bases). Germline CDR1 SGDLS, CDR2 YYNGEE. The length of the CDR3 is 14 residues. V was trimmed by 3 bases and J by 4 bases, leaving 8 bases between them. This CDR3 reads CASSARAGANVLTF. DNA for the CDR3: TGTGCCAGCAGCGCCAGGGCCGGGGCCAACGTCCTGACTTTC.

CDR3 region: CASSSTTPGWDTQYF. In DNA form, the CDR3 reads TGTGCCAGCAGTTCTACGACTCCCGGATGGGATACGCAGTATTTT. V is TRBV28 and J is TRBJ2-3; D not certain. The germline V and J ends were trimmed by 4 bases and 6 bases, with 17 bases remaining between them. This CDR3 has 15 residues. CDR1 is MDHEN and CDR2 is SYDVKM in the germline V gene.

This chain uses TRBV5-8 with TRBJ2-1; 8 bases are a match to TRBD1. CDR1 is SGHTS and CDR2 is YDEGEE in the germline V gene. The CDR3 sequence is 14 residues long. Losses at the gene ends were 0 bases for V and 15 bases for J; bases not matched to a gene: 11. CDR3 DNA sequence: TGTGCCAGCAGCTTGGTTACTGTCCGGGACAGGTCGTTCTTC. It encodes CASSLVTVRDRSFF.

The rearrangement links TRBV27 to TRBJ2-1, with D uncertain. V was shortened by 7 bases and J by 2 bases, with 9 bases between the two germline ends. Germline loops: CDR1 MNHEY, CDR2 SMNVEV (reference sequence). There are 13 residues in the CDR3. This CDR3 reads CASMAETYNEQFF. The CDR3 DNA reads as TGTGCCAGCATGGCGGAAACCTACAATGAGCAGTTCTTC.

Concerning this clone itself: The sample carries other DNA sequences with the same CDR3. The chain has TRBV27 and TRBJ1-1; D is unclear. In germline, CDR1 is MNHEY, CDR2 SMNVEV (reference sequence). V shed 4 bases and J shed 5 bases, with 11 bases lying between them. The CDR3 loop spans 13 amino acids. This CDR3 is CASSWSLRTEAFF. CDR3 DNA: TGTGCCAGCAGTTGGAGTTTGAGGACTGAAGCTTTCTTT.

About this clone itself: Other DNA sequences from this sample encode an identical CDR3 as well. The rearrangement uses TRBV5-1 and TRBJ2-7; D is unresolved. The CDR3 extends over 11 amino acids. The ends were cut back, 1 base at V and 6 bases at J, with 5 bases in the middle. CDR1 and CDR2 (germline): SGHRS, YFSETQ. This CDR3 is CASSLRSEQYF. Here the CDR3 DNA reads TGCGCCAGCAGCTTGAGGAGCGAGCAGTACTTC.

The gene calls are TRBV27 and TRBJ2-5; D is unclear. From germline, CDR1 is MNHEY and CDR2 SMNVEV (reference sequence). There are 13 residues in the CDR3. V dropped 4 bases and J dropped 6 bases, with 12 bases sitting between them. The CDR3 bases are TGTGCCAGCAGTTCCCGTCCCTATCAGACCCAGTACTTC. Translating gives CASSSRPYQTQYF.

The chain employs TRBV6-1 and TRBJ1-2; D ambiguous. The V end lost 3 bases, the J end lost 2 bases, and 10 bases lay between the germline ends. The CDR3 runs to 14 residues. The germline V gene encodes CDR1 MNHNS and CDR2 SASEGT. The CDR3 reads CASSESGMNYGYTF. In DNA form, the CDR3 reads TGTGCCAGCAGTGAGTCCGGGATGAACTATGGCTACACCTTC.

This chain links TRBV14 with TRBJ2-1; 9 bases align to TRBD2. Per germline, CDR1 SGHDN and CDR2 FVKESK. The CDR3 sequence is 16 residues long. The V and J ends lost 4 bases and 6 bases, in that order; junction bases with no gene match: 10. Written as DNA, the CDR3 is TGTGCCAGCAGCCCCCAGTCGCGGGAGGGCCGCAATGAGCAGTTCTTC. This codes for CASSPQSREGRNEQFF. The full variable domain, rest sourced from reference TRBV14 and TRBJ2-1, is EAGVTQFPSHSVIEKGQTVTLRCDPISGHDNLYWYRRVMGKEIKFLLHFVKESKQDESGMPNNRFLAERTGGTYSTLKVQPAELEDSGVYFCASSPQSREGRNEQFFGPGTRLTVL.

The chain couples TRBV11-1 to TRBJ2-3; TRBD1 might be the D (5 bases). Germline values: CDR1 SGHAT, CDR2 FQDESV (reference sequence). There are 15 residues in the CDR3. V was shortened by 2 bases and J by 2 bases, with 11 bases between the two germline ends. The CDR3 protein is CASSLLDSYTDTQYF. CDR3 nucleotide sequence: TGTGCCAGCAGCTTACTTGACAGCTACACAGATACGCAGTATTTT.

The V call is TRBV27, the J call TRBJ2-1, with TRBD2 matching over 11 bases. The germline gives CDR1 MNHEY, CDR2 SMNVEV (reference sequence). CDR3 length: 17 residues. Trimming removed 4 bases from V and 9 bases from J; junction bases left unmatched: 14. The CDR3 region is CASSSRLAGGPGSEQFF. CDR3 nucleotides: TGTGCCAGCAGTTCCCGATTAGCGGGAGGGCCGGGGAGTGAGCAGTTCTTC.

The chain combines TRBV15 with TRBJ1-4; the match to TRBD1 covers 8 bases. The V gene end was trimmed by 10 bases and the J gene end by 1 base; junction bases not matched to a gene: 8. Germline CDR1 is LNHNV and CDR2 is YYDKDF (reference sequence). This CDR3 spans 15 amino acids. In nucleotides, the CDR3 is TGTGCCATCCCACTTGGACAGGGAACTAATGAAAAACTGTTTTTT. Translated, it gives CAIPLGQGTNEKLFF.